The text below deals with one T cell receptor (beta chain). This specimen comes from a study of T cells in lung cancer brain metastases. In the study overall: Median interval between primary and brain metastasis samples was around 350 days.

The CDR3 has 15 residues. Germline values: CDR1 SGHDT, CDR2 YYEEEE. The germline V and J ends were trimmed by 0 bases and 6 bases, with 13 bases remaining between them. The repertoire was sequenced with immunoSEQ multiplex PCR; TCRdb's copy has only in-frame clones and lacks some. The sample has 5,000 to 6,500 clones; approximately 91% are singletons. The chain recombines TRBV5-6 with TRBJ2-4; D might be TRBD1 or TRBD2, each matching 5 bases. The TCR comes from a man aged 65 to 85 with non-small cell lung cancer. Sample: tumor tissue from the primary lung tumor. CDR3 in DNA: TGTGCCAGCAGCTTGGATTCGGGGCGCAGAAACATTCAGTACTTC. It encodes CASSLDSGRRNIQYF. The whole variable domain, remainder taken from reference TRBV5-6 and TRBJ2-4, is DAGVTQSPTHLIKTRGQQVTLRCSPKSGHDTVSWYQQALGQGPQFIFQYYEEEERQRGNFPDRFSGHQFPNYSSELNVNALLLGDSALYLCASSLDSGRRNIQYFGAGTRLSVL.